These T cell receptor beta chains were read from a single sample in a study of blood T cell repertoires in COVID-19. TCRdb keeps only in-frame clones here, not all; method: immunoSEQ multiplex PCR. The sample records approximately 360,000 clones, 80% to 85% being singletons. Sample: PBMCs or T cells enriched from blood (not recorded which). The receptors shown here come from a woman in her fifties or sixties who had recovered from COVID-19. Each CDR3 is given with its conserved first and last residue. A D gene is named only where the DNA matches it firmly. Not all rows give a size; the values are once, few, many and, for expanded clones, a class.

NA,NA,TRBJ2-1,TRBV7-9,CASSLVEWNEQFF,TGTGCCAGCAGCTTAGTTGAGTGGAATGAGCAGTTCTTC
NA,NA,TRBJ1-1,TRBV20-1,CSARVVRGAFF,TGCAGTGCTAGAGTGGTTAGGGGAGCTTTCTTT
NA,TRBD1,TRBJ2-7,TRBV13,CASSLETGDYEQYF,TGTGCCAGCAGCTTAGAAACAGGGGACTACGAGCAGTACTTC
NA,NA,TRBJ2-5,TRBV3-1/TRBV3-2,CASSPNRFLVKYF,TGTGCCAGCAGCCCCAACAGGTTCCTCGTTAAGTACTTC
NA,NA,TRBJ2-4,TRBV9,CASSVDPEQLAKNIQYF,TGTGCCAGCAGCGTAGATCCGGAACAGCTAGCCAAAAACATTCAGTACTTC
NA,NA,TRBJ2-1,TRBV18,CASSRDIREQFF,TGTGCCAGCTCACGGGACATCCGGGAGCAGTTCTTC
NA,TRBD1,TRBJ2-2,TRBV6-2/TRBV6-3,CASSYSRDRGRNLSGELFF,TGTGCCAGCAGTTACTCCCGGGACAGGGGGCGTAATTTGTCCGGGGAGCTGTTTTTT
NA,NA,TRBJ2-3,TRBV24-1,CATSDFLGATQYF,TGTGCCACCAGTGATTTTTTGGGAGCTACGCAGTATTTT
NA,NA,TRBJ2-1,TRBV4-1,CASSQDGVSAAEQFF,TGCGCCAGCAGCCAAGATGGCGTATCCGCGGCAGAGCAGTTCTTC
NA,NA,TRBJ1-3,TRBV6-6,CASSPPVSGWLGNTIYF,TGTGCCAGCAGTCCCCCCGTCTCGGGTTGGCTTGGAAACACCATATATTTT
NA,TRBD1,TRBJ1-6,TRBV24-1,CATSAGQGELDSPLHF,TGTGCCACCAGTGCGGGACAGGGGGAACTCGACTCACCCCTCCACTTT
NA,TRBD1,TRBJ1-4,TRBV19,CASSRGAGGLGGEKLFF,TGTGCCAGTAGTAGAGGGGCAGGGGGCTTAGGAGGTGAAAAACTGTTTTTT
few,TRBD2,TRBJ2-7,TRBV16,CASSQRTSGSYDEQYF,TGTGCCAGCAGCCAACGGACTAGCGGGAGTTACGACGAGCAGTACTTC
NA,NA,TRBJ1-1,TRBV5-8,CASSYRAGTEAFF,TGTGCCAGCAGCTACAGGGCAGGAACTGAAGCTTTCTTT
once,NA,TRBJ2-7,TRBV28,CASSSISPGEQYF,TGTGCCAGCAGTTCAATTTCTCCCGGCGAGCAGTACTTC
NA,NA,TRBJ1-2,TRBV3-1/TRBV3-2,CASNHWAENGYTF,TGTGCCAGCAACCATTGGGCAGAGAATGGCTACACCTTC
NA,NA,TRBJ1-2,TRBV19,CASRRPAANYGYTF,TGTGCCAGTAGGCGGCCGGCAGCAAACTATGGCTACACCTTC
NA,NA,TRBJ1-5,TRBV11-3,CASTATGDSNSNQPQHF,TGTGCCAGCACAGCGACAGGCGACTCAAATAGCAATCAGCCCCAGCATTTT
NA,TRBD1,TRBJ2-3,TRBV11-3,CASSSNRDRPTDTQYF,TGTGCCAGCAGCTCCAACCGGGACAGACCCACAGATACGCAGTATTTT
few,NA,TRBJ2-7,TRBV2,CASSEDRQSSYEQYF,TGTGCCAGCAGTGAAGACAGACAAAGCTCCTACGAGCAGTACTTC
NA,TRBD1,TRBJ1-1,TRBV6-2/TRBV6-3,CASSYSLHQGAMGTEAFF,TGTGCCAGCAGTTACTCCCTCCACCAGGGGGCGATGGGCACTGAAGCTTTCTTT
NA,NA,TRBJ1-5,TRBV19,CASSSGGNQPQHF,TGTGCCAGTAGCTCGGGTGGTAATCAGCCCCAGCATTTT
NA,NA,TRBJ1-6,TRBV6-5,CASSYSRQGPNSPLHF,TGTGCCAGCAGTTACTCGAGGCAGGGCCCTAATTCACCCCTCCACTTT
NA,NA,TRBJ2-1,TRBV29-1,CSVHFYNEQFF,TGCAGCGTTCACTTCTACAATGAGCAGTTCTTC